This TCR beta chain emerged from a study of blood T cell repertoires in COVID-19. Whole-study context: The United States, Italy and Spain provided the acute and convalescent COVID-19 samples. The cDNA or gDNA used as material had been derived from T cells, B-cell-depleted T cells, or PBMCs.

Original handling: Amplified reference gene primers provided the basis for estimating nucleated cell counts. Clones were sequenced by immunoSEQ multiplex PCR, and TCRdb holds only the in-frame ones, with some missing. V and J calls and clone size are copied from that table; D and trimming were computed from the DNA. The sample lists 250,000 to 300,000 clones, around 81% occurring once. Per the germline V gene, CDR1 is SGHRS and CDR2 is YFSETQ. This CDR3 spans 16 amino acids. V lost 0 bases and J 0 bases, leaving 12 bases between the germline ends. This sequence originates from a woman in her sixties or seventies with active or convalescent COVID-19. The sequenced sample was peripheral blood. The J gene is TRBJ1-1, the V gene TRBV5-1, with TRBD1 as a possible D gene (6 bases). The CDR3 DNA reads as TGCGCCAGCAGCTTGGGCTGGACAGAAATGAACACTGAAGCTTTCTTT. Translated, it gives CASSLGWTEMNTEAFF.